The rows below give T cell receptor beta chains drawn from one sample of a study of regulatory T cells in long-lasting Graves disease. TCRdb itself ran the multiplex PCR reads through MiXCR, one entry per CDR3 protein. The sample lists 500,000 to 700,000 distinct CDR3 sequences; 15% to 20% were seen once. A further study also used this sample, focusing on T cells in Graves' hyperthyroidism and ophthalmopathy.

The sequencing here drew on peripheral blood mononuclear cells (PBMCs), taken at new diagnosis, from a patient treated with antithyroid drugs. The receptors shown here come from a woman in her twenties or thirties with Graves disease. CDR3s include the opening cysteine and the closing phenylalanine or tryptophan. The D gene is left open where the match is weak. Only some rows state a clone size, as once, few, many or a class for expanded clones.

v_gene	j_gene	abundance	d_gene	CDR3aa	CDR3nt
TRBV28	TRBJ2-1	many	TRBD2	CASRLASSYNEQFF	TGTGCCAGCAGACTAGCGAGCTCCTACAATGAGCAGTTCTTC
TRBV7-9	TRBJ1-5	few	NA	CASSLAQAGYQPQHF	TGTGCCAGCAGCTTAGCGCAAGCCGGCTATCAGCCCCAGCATTTT
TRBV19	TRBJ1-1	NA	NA	CASSIGGLANTEAFF	TGTGCCAGTAGTATCGGTGGGTTAGCGAACACTGAAGCTTTCTTT
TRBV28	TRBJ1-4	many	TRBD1	CASSSVQGGLFF	TGTGCCAGCAGCTCAGTTCAGGGGGGACTGTTTTTT
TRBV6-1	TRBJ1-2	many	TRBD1	CASNRDRVAGGYTF	TGTGCCAGCAATCGGGACAGGGTTGCTGGTGGCTACACCTTC
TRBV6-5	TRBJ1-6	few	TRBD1	CASSYGDRGDSPLHF	TGTGCCAGCAGTTACGGGGACAGGGGTGATTCACCCCTCCACTTT
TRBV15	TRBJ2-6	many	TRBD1	CATSPDRAANVLTF	TGTGCCACCTCTCCCGACAGGGCGGCCAACGTCCTGACTTTC
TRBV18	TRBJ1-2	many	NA	CASSPLGTEGYTF	TGTGCCAGCTCACCTCTCGGGACCGAAGGCTACACCTTC
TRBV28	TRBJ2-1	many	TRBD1	CASRPRGQVGEQFF	TGTGCCAGCAGACCACGGGGACAGGTGGGTGAGCAGTTCTTC
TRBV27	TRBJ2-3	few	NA	CASRDRPTDTQYF	TGTGCCAGCAGGGACAGACCCACAGATACGCAGTATTTT
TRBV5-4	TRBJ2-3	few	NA	CASSLRTTVTTDTQYF	TGTGCCAGCAGCTTAAGGACTACCGTAACCACAGATACGCAGTATTTT
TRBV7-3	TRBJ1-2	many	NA	CASSSGPHSGGYTF	TGTGCCAGCAGCTCCGGGCCCCACTCGGGAGGCTACACCTTC
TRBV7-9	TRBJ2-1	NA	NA	CASSFGLHSYNEQFF	TGTGCCAGCAGCTTTGGACTCCACTCCTACAATGAGCAGTTCTTC
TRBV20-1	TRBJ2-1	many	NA	CSGGGAGSYNEQFF	TGCAGTGGGGGCGGGGCTGGGTCCTACAATGAGCAGTTCTTC
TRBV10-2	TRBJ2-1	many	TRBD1	CASSKPTGDKAGGSYNEQFF	TGCGCCAGCAGCAAACCGACAGGGGATAAGGCAGGGGGCTCCTACAATGAGCAGTTCTTC
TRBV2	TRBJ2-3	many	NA	CAFRADRTDTQYF	TGTGCCTTCAGGGCAGACCGTACAGATACGCAGTATTTT
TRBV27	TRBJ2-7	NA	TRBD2	CASSLGLDKAYEQYF	TGTGCCAGCAGTTTGGGACTAGATAAGGCCTACGAGCAGTACTTC
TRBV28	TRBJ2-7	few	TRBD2	CASTGAVLAGVDEQYF	TGTGCCAGCACGGGTGCGGTACTAGCGGGAGTGGACGAGCAGTACTTC
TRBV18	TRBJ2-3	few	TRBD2	CANSPPGLADTDTQYF	TGTGCCAACTCACCACCGGGACTAGCGGACACAGATACGCAGTATTTT
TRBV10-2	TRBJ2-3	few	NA	CASIGQRLIYF	TGCGCCAGCATCGGGCAGCGCCTCATCTATTTT
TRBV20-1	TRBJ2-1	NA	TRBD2	CSAREPNPGLAFF	TGCAGTGCTAGAGAGCCCAATCCGGGACTAGCGTTCTTC
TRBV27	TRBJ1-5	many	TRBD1	CASSLSLRSGQANQPQHF	TGTGCCAGCAGTTTATCCCTAAGGTCGGGACAGGCTAATCAGCCCCAGCATTTT
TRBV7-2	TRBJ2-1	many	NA	CASSLTVTQQFF	TGTGCCAGCAGCTTAACGGTGACACAGCAGTTCTTC
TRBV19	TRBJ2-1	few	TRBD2	CASSIGGRVRGEQFF	TGTGCCAGTAGTATAGGAGGGAGGGTTCGGGGTGAGCAGTTCTTC
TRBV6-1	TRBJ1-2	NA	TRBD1	CASREGAGGGYGYTF	TGTGCCAGCAGGGAGGGGGCAGGGGGTGGCTATGGCTACACCTTC
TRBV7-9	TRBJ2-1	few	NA	CASSLAILNFNEQFF	TGTGCCAGCAGCTTAGCGATTTTGAATTTCAATGAGCAGTTCTTC
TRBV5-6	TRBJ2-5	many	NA	CASSLLAGEETQYF	TGTGCCAGCAGCTTGTTGGCAGGGGAAGAGACCCAGTACTTC
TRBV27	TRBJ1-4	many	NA	CASSFFATNEKLFF	TGTGCCAGCAGTTTTTTTGCAACTAATGAAAAACTGTTTTTT
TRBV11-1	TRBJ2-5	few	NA	CASSPKGRETQYF	TGTGCCAGCAGCCCTAAGGGGCGGGAGACCCAGTACTTC
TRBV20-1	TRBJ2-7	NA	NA	CSAGEVSYEQYF	TGCAGTGCCGGAGAGGTCTCCTACGAGCAGTACTTC
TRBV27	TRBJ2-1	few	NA	CASSLFLTLRDNEQFF	TGTGCCAGCAGTTTGTTTTTGACCTTGCGAGACAATGAGCAGTTCTTC
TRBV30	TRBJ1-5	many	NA	CAWSHRDNQPQHF	TGTGCCTGGAGTCACAGGGACAATCAGCCCCAGCATTTT
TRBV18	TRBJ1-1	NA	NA	CASSPEAAYGNTEAFF	TGTGCCAGCTCACCTGAAGCAGCATACGGGAACACTGAAGCTTTCTTT
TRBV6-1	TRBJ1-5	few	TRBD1	CASSFQGQAYQPQHF	TGTGCCAGCAGCTTTCAGGGACAGGCTTACCAGCCCCAGCATTTT
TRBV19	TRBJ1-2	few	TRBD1	CATTTGNYGYTF	TGTGCCACCACGACAGGGAACTATGGCTACACCTTC
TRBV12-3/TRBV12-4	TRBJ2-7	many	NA	CASSLTAVDGYEQYF	TGTGCCAGCAGTTTAACGGCGGTGGACGGCTACGAGCAGTACTTC
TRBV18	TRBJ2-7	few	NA	CASSPNPSVAYEQYF	TGTGCCAGCTCACCAAATCCTAGCGTCGCCTACGAGCAGTACTTC
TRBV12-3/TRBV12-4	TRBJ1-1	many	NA	CASSFLPQRTEAFF	TGTGCCAGCAGTTTTCTCCCCCAAAGGACTGAAGCTTTCTTT
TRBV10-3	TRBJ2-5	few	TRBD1	CAISDGQGAGETQYF	TGTGCCATCAGTGACGGGCAGGGGGCTGGAGAGACCCAGTACTTC
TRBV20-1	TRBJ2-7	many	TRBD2	CSAIAGESYEQYF	TGCAGTGCGATAGCGGGGGAGTCCTACGAGCAGTACTTC
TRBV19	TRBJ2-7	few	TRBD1	CASSLTGGTYEQYF	TGTGCCAGTAGCCTAACAGGGGGGACCTACGAGCAGTACTTC
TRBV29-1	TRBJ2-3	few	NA	CSVASGQQDTQYF	TGCAGCGTTGCATCCGGACAGCAAGATACGCAGTATTTT
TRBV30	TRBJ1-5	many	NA	CAWSTTGQPQHF	TGTGCCTGGAGTACCACCGGTCAGCCCCAGCATTTT
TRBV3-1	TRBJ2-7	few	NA	CASSQGPSTYEQYF	TGTGCCAGCAGCCAAGGACCTAGTACCTACGAGCAGTACTTC
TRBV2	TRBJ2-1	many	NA	CASKGRSSYNEQFF	TGTGCCTCCAAGGGCAGGTCGTCCTACAATGAGCAGTTCTTC
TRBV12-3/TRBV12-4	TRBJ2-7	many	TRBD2	CASSLRPRQGLAYEQYF	TGTGCCAGCAGTTTGAGACCCCGGCAGGGACTAGCCTACGAGCAGTACTTC
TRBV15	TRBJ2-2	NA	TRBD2	CATSRDVRGAGGSGELFF	TGTGCCACCAGCAGAGATGTCCGGGGAGCGGGAGGCTCCGGGGAGCTGTTTTTT
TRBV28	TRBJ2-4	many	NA	CASGGLAKNIQYF	TGTGCCAGCGGAGGATTAGCCAAAAACATTCAGTACTTC
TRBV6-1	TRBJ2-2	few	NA	CASVPAANTGELFF	TGTGCCAGCGTTCCTGCGGCAAACACCGGGGAGCTGTTTTTT
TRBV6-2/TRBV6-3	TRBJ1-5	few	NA	CASSDSGAGGAQPQHF	TGTGCCAGCAGTGACTCTGGGGCGGGGGGGGCTCAGCCCCAGCATTTT
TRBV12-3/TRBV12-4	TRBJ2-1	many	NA	CASSFLAYEQFF	TGTGCCAGCAGTTTTCTCGCCTATGAGCAGTTCTTC
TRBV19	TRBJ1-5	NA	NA	CASKSENNSNQPQHF	TGTGCCAGTAAGTCGGAGAACAATAGCAATCAGCCCCAGCATTTT
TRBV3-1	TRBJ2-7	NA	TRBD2	CASSQGGLGIQQYF	TGTGCCAGCAGCCAAGGGGGACTAGGGATTCAGCAGTACTTC
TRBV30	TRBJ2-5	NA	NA	CAWSLGQGGETQYF	TGTGCCTGGAGTCTGGGGCAGGGTGGGGAGACCCAGTACTTC
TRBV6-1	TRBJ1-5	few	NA	CASTQASGNQPQHF	TGTGCCAGCACCCAGGCGTCGGGCAATCAGCCCCAGCATTTT
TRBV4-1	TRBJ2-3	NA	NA	CASSQTYSQDTQYF	TGCGCCAGCAGCCAAACTTACAGTCAAGATACGCAGTATTTT
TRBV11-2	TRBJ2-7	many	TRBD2	CASSPTVGGLAGSEQYF	TGTGCCAGCAGCCCCACTGTGGGTGGACTAGCGGGAAGCGAGCAGTACTTC
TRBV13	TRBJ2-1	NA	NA	CASSMDRWKVNNEQFF	TGTGCCAGCAGCATGGACAGATGGAAGGTAAACAATGAGCAGTTCTTC
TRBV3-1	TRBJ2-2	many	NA	CASSQEYRDNGELFF	TGTGCCAGCAGCCAAGAATACAGGGATAACGGGGAGCTGTTTTTT